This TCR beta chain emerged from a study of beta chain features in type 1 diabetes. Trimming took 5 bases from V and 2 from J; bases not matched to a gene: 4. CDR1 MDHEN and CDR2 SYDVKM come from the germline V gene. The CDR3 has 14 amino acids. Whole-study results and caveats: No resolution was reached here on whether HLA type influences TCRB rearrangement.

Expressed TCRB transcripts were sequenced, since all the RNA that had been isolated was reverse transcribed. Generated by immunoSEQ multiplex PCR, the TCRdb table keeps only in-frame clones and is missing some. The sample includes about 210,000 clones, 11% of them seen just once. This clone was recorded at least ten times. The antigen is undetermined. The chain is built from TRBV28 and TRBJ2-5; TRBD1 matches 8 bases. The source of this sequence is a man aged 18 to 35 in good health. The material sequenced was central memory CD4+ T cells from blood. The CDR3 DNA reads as TGTGCCAGCAGTAGAAGGACAGGGCAAGAGACCCAGTACTTC. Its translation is CASSRRTGQETQYF.